A single sample is the source of the 13 T cell receptor beta chains below, sequenced in a study of Graves' ophthalmopathy and Graves' hyperthyroidism. Amplified TCR beta CDR3 regions were obtained using RNA transcripts as template. The authors performed first-round RT-PCR with HTBI primers and then a second-round multiplex PCR. Using its own MiXCR run on the multiplex PCR reads, TCRdb lists one record per CDR3 protein. The repertoire includes 600,000 to 950,000 distinct CDR3 sequences, 40% of them detected once, and approximately 43% sits in the top ten. The sample was peripheral blood. Receptor source: an adult man with Graves' ophthalmopathy.

A word on this clonotype: Germline and junction disagree at one end, which may indicate a read error. The V gene is TRBV10-3, the J gene TRBJ1-3; the D gene is possibly TRBD1 (6 bases). Germline V CDR1 and CDR2: ENHRY, SYGVKD. CDR3 size: 16 residues. CDR3 DNA sequence: TGTGCCAGCAGTTACTCACAGGGAGAAGTCGGAAACACCATATATTTT. This translates into CASSYSQGEVGNTIYF.

The chain recombines TRBV5-5 with TRBJ1-4; D is unresolved. The V gene lost 0 bases and the J gene lost 3 bases, with 12 bases spanning the gap. CDR1 is SGHKS and CDR2 is YYEKEE in the germline V gene (reference sequence). This CDR3 comprises 16 residues. This CDR3 is CASSLVGSGANEKLFF. The CDR3 bases are TGTGCCAGCAGCTTGGTGGGTTCCGGGGCTAATGAAAAACTGTTTTTT.

V gene TRBV29-1 combines with J gene TRBJ1-1; unclear D gene. This CDR3 spans 15 amino acids. Germline CDR1 reads SQVTM; CDR2 reads ANQGSEA. V lost 4 bases, J lost 0 bases, and 15 bases lay in between. Written as DNA, the CDR3 is TGCAGCGTTGGCCCCACATTGGGTCTGAACACTGAAGCTTTCTTT. Protein sequence: CSVGPTLGLNTEAFF.

Comment on this clonotype: A read error may produce the germline difference seen at one junction end. The V and J genes are TRBV20-1 and TRBJ2-5; a possible D gene is TRBD2 (5 bases). Germline loops: CDR1 DFQATT, CDR2 SNEGSKA (reference sequence). This CDR3 contains 15 residues. CDR3 in amino acids: CNARDALAAQETQYF. As DNA, the CDR3 is TGCAATGCTAGAGACGCTCTAGCCGCACAAGAGACCCAGTACTTC.

Details on this clonotype: In this CDR3 the conserved last residue, phenylalanine or tryptophan, is missing, so a read error is likely. The chain has TRBV20-1 and TRBJ1-1, with TRBD1 as a possible D gene (6 bases). This CDR3 has 13 residues. V lost 5 bases to trimming and J lost 1 base, with 11 bases between them. Germline V lookup: CDR1 DFQATT, CDR2 SNEGSKA (reference sequence). Here the CDR3 reads CSAGGGWNTEAFS. The DNA for the CDR3 is TGCAGTGCTGGAGGGGGGTGGAACACTGAAGCTTTCTCT.

The chain links TRBV7-9 to TRBJ2-7; the D gene is possibly TRBD1 (6 bases). V gave up 5 bases and J gave up 4 bases, with 12 bases separating them. This CDR3 is built from 13 residues. CDR1 and CDR2 (germline): SEHNR, FQNEAQ (reference sequence). The DNA of the CDR3 is TGTGCCAGCAGCCAAGACAGGTTGTACGAGCAGTACTTC. Encoded protein: CASSQDRLYEQYF.

This clonotype was found many times. The rearrangement joins TRBV12-3 or TRBV12-4 to TRBJ2-7; a weak D match, TRBD2 (5 bases). Trimming cost V 3 bases and J 8 bases, with 14 bases left between them. CDR3 length: 13 amino acids. CDR3 sequence (DNA): TGTGCCAGCAGTTTCCCCGTCGGGGTCAAGCAGTACTTC. Translated, it gives CASSFPVGVKQYF.

This chain uses TRBV11-2 with TRBJ2-7; 11 positions match TRBD1. The CDR3 sequence is 14 residues long. Unmatched junction bases numbered 2, after V lost 4 bases and J lost 3 bases. Germline loops: CDR1 SGHAT, CDR2 FQNNGV. The CDR3 loop is CASSWTGGYYEQYF. The CDR3 coding sequence is TGTGCCAGCAGCTGGACAGGGGGCTACTACGAGCAGTACTTC.

This sequence joins TRBV7-2 and TRBJ1-1; D is perhaps TRBD1 (5 bases). This CDR3 is built from 16 residues. V lost 8 bases and J lost 0, with 19 bases in between. Germline V gene sequence: CDR1 SGHTA, CDR2 FQGNSA. This chain's CDR3 is CASLLGRWGMNTEAFF. DNA for the CDR3: TGTGCCAGCCTCCTGGGCCGTTGGGGGATGAACACTGAAGCTTTCTTT. The complete variable domain, with remaining parts taken from reference TRBV7-2 and TRBJ1-1, reads GAGVSQSPSNKVTEKGKDVELRCDPISGHTALYWYRQSLGQGLEFLIYFQGNSAPDKSGLPSDRFSAERTGGSVSTLTIQRTQQEDSAVYLCASLLGRWGMNTEAFFGQGTRLTVV.

The chain has TRBV10-3 and TRBJ1-6, with 11 positions matching TRBD1. V shed 10 bases, J shed 7 bases, and the junction held 6 bases outside the gene matches. Germline V gene lookup returns CDR1 ENHRY and CDR2 SYGVKD. This CDR3 region has 14 residues. The CDR3 DNA reads TGTGCCACCGGACAGGGGGCGTGGAATTCACCCCTCCACTTT. Amino acids: CATGQGAWNSPLHF.

Regarding this clonotype: A read error is possible here, since a much larger clone lies one base away. V is TRBV5-1 and J is TRBJ2-7; D is tentatively TRBD1 or TRBD2 (5 bases each). The CDR3 length is 14 residues. V was clipped by 4 bases and J by 4 bases, with 15 bases between them. The germline V gene has CDR1 SGHRS and CDR2 YFSETQ. In DNA, the CDR3 is TGCGCCAGCAGCCAGGGACGGGGAGAGTACGAGCAGTACTTC. Its translation is CASSQGRGEYEQYF.

The V gene is TRBV2, the J gene TRBJ1-5; D is undetermined. The germline V gene encodes CDR1 SNHLY and CDR2 FYNNEI. This CDR3 is 16 amino acids long. V was clipped by 8 bases and J by 4 bases, with 21 bases between them. For the CDR3, the DNA is TGTGCCAGCTCACCTTCGCGGGTCATGGATAATCAGCCCCAGCATTTT. The encoded protein is CASSPSRVMDNQPQHF.

This clonotype was observed many times. The chain combines TRBV10-3 with TRBJ1-2; D is undetermined. The CDR3 runs to 14 residues. V was pared by 7 bases and J by 8 bases, with 20 bases between. Germline CDR1 ENHRY, CDR2 SYGVKD. This chain's CDR3 is CAINNPTTPLGYTF. The CDR3 coding sequence is TGTGCCATCAATAATCCTACGACCCCCTTGGGCTACACCTTC.